The next 11 T cell receptor beta chains were all read from a single sample in a study of cytomegalovirus exposure and HLA in healthy donors. PCR amplification relied on 60 Vbeta primers (plus 13 Jbeta primers). Sequenced by immunoSEQ multiplex PCR; TCRdb stores in-frame clones only, minus some. Of roughly 200,000 clones in the sample, under 85% were seen once. The sample was PBMCs. These receptors all come from a male donor in good health and CMV-seronegative.

V usage is TRBV28 and J usage is TRBJ1-5; D is unresolved. The CDR3 contains 14 residues. Trimming took 4 bases from V and 0 from J, leaving 7 bases between them. CDR1 and CDR2 (germline): MDHEN, SYDVKM. The CDR3 region is CASSSADSNQPQHF. The DNA of the CDR3 is TGTGCCAGCAGTTCAGCGGATAGCAATCAGCCCCAGCATTTT.

The chain has TRBV12-5 and TRBJ1-5, with a possible D match to TRBD1 (5 bases). Germline V CDR1 and CDR2: LGHNT, FRNRAP. The CDR3 runs 14 residues. The germline V and J ends were trimmed by 5 bases and 6 bases, with 14 bases remaining between them. The CDR3 reads CASGPGLLGQPQHF. The CDR3 coding sequence is TGTGCTAGTGGTCCAGGGCTCTTGGGTCAGCCCCAGCATTTT.

The chain is built from TRBV6-6 and TRBJ2-5; possible D gene TRBD2, 7 bases. The CDR3 consists of 13 residues. Germline CDR1 is MNHNY and CDR2 is SVGAGI (reference sequence). V gave up 7 bases and J gave up 1 base, with 10 bases separating them. CDR3: CASIGGAQETQYF. CDR3 in DNA: TGTGCCAGCATTGGGGGGGCCCAAGAGACCCAGTACTTC.

The gene calls are TRBV7-9 and TRBJ1-5; D is perhaps TRBD1 (6 bases). V was shortened by 3 bases and J by 0 bases, with 12 bases between the two germline ends. CDR1 is SEHNR and CDR2 is FQNEAQ in the germline V gene (reference sequence). The CDR3 runs 16 residues. The CDR3 loop reads CASSLAGDLSNQPQHF. The CDR3 DNA is TGTGCCAGCAGCTTGGCAGGGGACCTTAGCAATCAGCCCCAGCATTTT.

As regards this clone: This sample also contains other DNA sequences that code for the same CDR3. V is TRBV28 and J is TRBJ2-1; 16 bases agree with TRBD2. This CDR3 has 19 residues. Germline CDR1 is MDHEN and CDR2 is SYDVKM. Losses at the gene ends were 6 bases for V and 7 bases for J; bases not matched to a gene: 15. CDR3 in DNA: TGTGCCAGCAGGCTGTCGGGACTAGCGGGAGGGCCTGGAAAGAATGAGCAGTTCTTC. Residues: CASRLSGLAGGPGKNEQFF.

The CDR3 DNA follows: TGTGCCAGCAGGGAACTGACAGTTAGCAATCAGCCCCAGCATTTT. It encodes CASRELTVSNQPQHF. This sequence joins TRBV6-5 and TRBJ1-5, with a possible D match to TRBD1 (5 bases). Trimming shortened V by 6 bases and J by 0 bases, and 12 bases separated the two germline ends. The CDR3 extends over 15 amino acids. Germline CDR1 reads MNHEY; CDR2 reads SVGAGI.

The chain links TRBV6-1 to TRBJ2-6; the D gene is possibly TRBD2 (5 bases). CDR3 length: 17 amino acids. V shed 2 bases and J shed 3 bases, with 14 bases lying between them. Germline V lookup: CDR1 MNHNS, CDR2 SASEGT. The CDR3 reads CASSERRAGFGANVLTF. The CDR3 DNA follows: TGTGCCAGCAGTGAACGGCGGGCCGGATTTGGGGCCAACGTCCTGACTTTC.

About this clone itself: Other DNA sequences in this specimen translate into the identical CDR3. V is TRBV6-5 and J is TRBJ1-5; 10 bases align to TRBD1. The CDR3 is 14 amino acids. CDR1 MNHEY and CDR2 SVGAGI come from the germline V gene. Trimming at V came to 6 bases and at J to 7 bases, leaving 6 bases not matched to a gene. DNA of the CDR3: TGTGCCAGCAGGCCCGGGACAGGGGACCAGCCCCAGCATTTT. It yields the protein CASRPGTGDQPQHF.

The V gene is TRBV30, the J gene TRBJ2-5; 7 bases match TRBD2. The J call may be wrong; the DNA end is better matched by TRBJ2-7. Germline V gene lookup returns CDR1 GTSNPN and CDR2 SVGIG (reference sequence). CDR3 length: 13 residues. CDR3 loop: CAWATSPNYEQYF. CDR3 nucleotides: TGTGCCTGGGCGACTAGCCCGAATTACGAGCAGTACTTC.

The chain is built from TRBV4-1 and TRBJ2-7; no clear D. Germline V gene sequence: CDR1 MGHRA, CDR2 YSYEKL. This CDR3 has 16 amino acids. V was cut by 0 bases and J by 5 bases, with 17 bases left in between. CDR3 region: CASSQDARYREDEQYF. CDR3 sequence (DNA): TGCGCCAGCAGCCAAGATGCGCGCTACCGAGAAGACGAGCAGTACTTC.

This clone has only a few counts. The chain has TRBV18 and TRBJ1-1, with D maybe TRBD1 (5 bases). V lost 0 bases and J lost 0, with 5 bases in between. This CDR3 is 14 amino acids long. Germline CDR1 is KGHSH and CDR2 is LQKENI. As DNA, the CDR3 is TGTGCCAGCTCACCACCAGGGGTGAACACTGAAGCTTTCTTT. This gives the protein CASSPPGVNTEAFF.